Listed below are T cell receptor beta chains from one sample, sequenced in a study of T cell responses to AZD1222 COVID-19 vaccine. Here immunoSEQ multiplex PCR was the method, and the copy in TCRdb shows in-frame clones only, minus some. This table holds 70,000 to 90,000 clones, approximately 88% found once. The sequencing used peripheral blood, collected on day 0 of AZD1222 vaccination. The source is an adult in good health. The CDR3 runs from the conserved cysteine through the conserved F or W. D genes are given only for firm matches. Not all rows give a size; the values are once, few, many and, for expanded clones, a class.

TRBV4-1	NA	TRBJ2-1	NA	CASTLEGLDEQFF	TGCGCCAGCACCTTGGAGGGATTAGATGAGCAGTTCTTC
TRBV7-9	NA	TRBJ1-5	NA	CASSLGSQPQHF	TGTGCCAGCAGCCTAGGGTCACAGCCCCAGCATTTT
TRBV14	TRBD1	TRBJ1-2	NA	CASSPGQGFYGYTF	TGTGCCAGCAGCCCGGGACAGGGCTTCTATGGCTACACCTTC
TRBV18	NA	TRBJ2-2	NA	CASSPGPNTGELFF	TGTGCCAGCTCACCAGGGCCGAACACCGGGGAGCTGTTTTTT
TRBV10-1	TRBD2	TRBJ2-1	NA	CASRGTSGKTYNEQFF	TGCGCCAGCAGGGGGACTAGCGGGAAAACCTACAATGAGCAGTTCTTC
TRBV7-3	NA	TRBJ2-1	NA	CASSLRGDSYNEQFF	TGTGCCAGCAGCTTACGCGGGGATTCCTACAATGAGCAGTTCTTC
TRBV7-9	NA	TRBJ1-1	NA	CASSSLMNTEAFF	TGTGCCAGCAGCTCGTTGATGAACACTGAAGCTTTCTTT
TRBV5-8	NA	TRBJ2-3	NA	CASSLSSGTDTQYF	TGTGCCAGCAGCTTGTCTAGCGGCACAGATACGCAGTATTTT
TRBV27	NA	TRBJ1-1	NA	CASSLPPTGSGTEAFF	TGTGCCAGCAGTTTACCCCCCACTGGGTCGGGCACTGAAGCTTTCTTT
TRBV19	NA	TRBJ1-2	NA	CASSIDQAANYGYTF	TGTGCCAGTAGTATAGATCAAGCAGCTAACTATGGCTACACCTTC
TRBV7-9	TRBD1	TRBJ1-6	NA	CASSETGELRSSYNSPLHF	TGTGCCAGCAGTGAAACAGGGGAACTCCGGAGCTCCTATAATTCACCCCTCCACTTT
TRBV5-6	NA	TRBJ2-1	NA	CASSLSNEQFF	TGTGCCAGCAGCTTGAGTAATGAGCAGTTCTTC
TRBV7-2	NA	TRBJ1-3	NA	CASSRWASSGNTIYF	TGTGCCAGCAGCCGTTGGGCCAGCTCTGGAAACACCATATATTTT
TRBV15	TRBD1	TRBJ1-6	NA	CATSSKDRVRNSPLHF	TGTGCCACCAGCAGTAAGGACAGGGTTAGGAATTCACCCCTCCACTTT
TRBV7-2	NA	TRBJ1-1	NA	CASSLSWNTEAFF	TGTGCCAGCAGCTTGAGCTGGAACACTGAAGCTTTCTTT
TRBV2	NA	TRBJ1-2	NA	CASSVSSLRAVGYTF	TGTGCCAGCAGTGTTAGCTCCTTGAGGGCCGTTGGCTACACCTTC
TRBV7-8	NA	TRBJ2-7	NA	CASSEGPGYEQYF	TGTGCCAGCAGCGAGGGGCCAGGCTACGAGCAGTACTTC
TRBV30	NA	TRBJ1-4	NA	CAWSVIGPSRGKLFF	TGTGCCTGGAGTGTAATAGGGCCTAGTAGGGGAAAACTGTTTTTT
TRBV7-2	NA	TRBJ2-1	NA	CASSPVFVNEQFF	TGTGCCAGCAGCCCGGTGTTTGTCAATGAGCAGTTCTTC
TRBV5-1	TRBD1	TRBJ1-3	NA	CASSLGQGDSGNTIYF	TGCGCCAGCAGCTTGGGACAGGGGGACTCTGGAAACACCATATATTTT
TRBV18	TRBD2	TRBJ2-2	NA	CASSSSGGSANTGELFF	TGTGCCAGCTCATCTAGCGGGGGGAGTGCGAACACCGGGGAGCTGTTTTTT
TRBV18	TRBD1	TRBJ1-1	NA	CASSPPAAGGHTEAFF	TGTGCCAGCTCACCGCCGGCGGCAGGGGGCCACACTGAAGCTTTCTTT
TRBV30	NA	TRBJ1-2	NA	CAWSRASGYTF	TGTGCCTGGAGTAGGGCGTCGGGCTACACCTTC
TRBV2	TRBD1	TRBJ1-5	NA	CASSLDRVDQPQHF	TGTGCCAGCAGCCTAGACAGGGTGGATCAGCCCCAGCATTTT
TRBV9	TRBD1	TRBJ1-5	NA	CASSLGTGSQPQHF	TGTGCCAGCAGCCTCGGGACAGGGTCTCAGCCCCAGCATTTT
TRBV5-3	TRBD1	TRBJ1-6	NA	CARSRGQENSPLHF	TGTGCCAGAAGCCGCGGACAGGAAAATTCACCCCTCCACTTT
TRBV20-1	NA	TRBJ2-1	NA	CSASRASSEQFF	TGCAGTGCTAGTAGGGCCAGTTCTGAGCAGTTCTTC
TRBV5-1	NA	TRBJ1-1	NA	CASSTTEPLGNTEAFF	TGCGCCAGCAGCACGACAGAACCCCTAGGGAACACTGAAGCTTTCTTT
TRBV5-4	NA	TRBJ2-2	NA	CASSPDPAGELFF	TGTGCCAGCAGCCCGGACCCGGCCGGGGAGCTGTTTTTT
TRBV28	NA	TRBJ2-3	NA	CASIRTPGGDTQYF	TGTGCCAGCATCAGGACCCCGGGCGGAGATACGCAGTATTTT
TRBV3-1/TRBV3-2	NA	TRBJ2-7	NA	CASSHTGKRQDLSYEQYF	TGTGCCAGCAGCCACACGGGGAAAAGACAGGACCTCTCCTACGAGCAGTACTTC
TRBV14	TRBD1	TRBJ1-2	NA	CASSQQTGAYGYTF	TGTGCCAGCAGCCAACAGACAGGGGCCTATGGCTACACCTTC
TRBV4-2	TRBD1	TRBJ1-5	NA	CASSQDGTGGLLDSNQPQHF	TGTGCCAGCAGCCAAGATGGGACAGGGGGGCTCCTTGATAGCAATCAGCCCCAGCATTTT
TRBV7-2	NA	TRBJ1-1	once	CASSLGAGMNTEAFF	TGTGCCAGCAGCTTAGGGGCAGGCATGAACACTGAAGCTTTCTTT
TRBV3-1/TRBV3-2	NA	TRBJ2-3	NA	CASSQVGVQTDTQYF	TGTGCCAGCAGCCAGGTCGGAGTACAAACAGATACGCAGTATTTT
TRBV11-1	NA	TRBJ2-2	NA	CASRQAANTGELFF	TGTGCCAGCCGGCAGGCTGCGAACACCGGGGAGCTGTTTTTT
TRBV10-2	NA	TRBJ1-4	NA	CASTAGEKLFF	TGCGCCAGTACAGCGGGCGAAAAACTGTTTTTT
TRBV14	NA	TRBJ2-2	NA	CASSPRRGQDTGELFF	TGTGCCAGCAGCCCCCGCAGGGGCCAGGACACCGGGGAGCTGTTTTTT
TRBV5-1	NA	TRBJ1-1	NA	CASSPGGTEAFF	TGCGCCAGCAGCCCCGGGGGGACTGAAGCTTTCTTT
TRBV30	NA	TRBJ1-1	NA	CAWTPGDTEAFF	TGTGCCTGGACCCCAGGAGACACTGAAGCTTTCTTT
TRBV19	TRBD2	TRBJ2-3	NA	CASSIPSSGGGGDTQYF	TGTGCCAGTAGTATTCCCTCCAGCGGGGGGGGTGGAGATACGCAGTATTTT
TRBV13	TRBD2	TRBJ2-1	NA	CASSPGLAGATNPEQFF	TGTGCCAGCAGCCCTGGACTAGCGGGGGCCACTAACCCGGAGCAGTTCTTC
TRBV2	NA	TRBJ1-2	NA	CASSEGGYTF	TGTGCCAGCAGTGAGGGGGGCTACACCTTC